Listed here are 10 T cell receptor beta chains from one sample, sequenced in a study of blood T cell repertoires in COVID-19 (dated by TCRdb to about 2020). The library came from the immunoSEQ multiplex PCR assay. The table comes from immuneACCESS by way of TCRdb, which keeps in-frame sequences with V and J called. Part of the clones is missing from these tables; in studies checked, under half for an unresolved V gene and the rest for unknown reasons. Within this sample are around 250,000 clones, with about 80% of them counted one time only. The ten largest make up over 1.5% of the sample. The sample comprised peripheral blood. Every receptor here comes from an elderly woman with acute or convalescent COVID-19.

This clone appeared once. This chain joins TRBV7-3 and TRBJ2-7; 9 bases map to TRBD1. Per the germline V gene, CDR1 is SGHTA and CDR2 is FQGTGA. CDR3 length equals 14 residues. V was pared by 6 bases and J by 2 bases, with 5 bases of the junction left unmatched. This chain's CDR3 is CASSFGTGPYEQYF. For the CDR3, the DNA is TGTGCCAGCAGTTTCGGGACAGGGCCCTACGAGCAGTACTTC. The variable domain in full, completed from reference TRBV7-3 and TRBJ2-7, reads GAGVSQTPSNKVTEKGKYVELRCDPISGHTALYWYRQSLGQGPEFLIYFQGTGAADDSGLPNDRFFAVRPEGSVSTLKIQRTERGDSAVYLCASSFGTGPYEQYFGPGTRLTVT.

V is TRBV7-2 and J is TRBJ2-5; D is unresolved. Germline CDR1 SGHTA, CDR2 FQGNSA. Trimming stripped 1 base from V and 2 bases from J, with 11 bases between. This CDR3 has 15 amino acids. In nucleotides, the CDR3 is TGTGCCAGCAGCTTAGACCCTGGCAGACAAGAGACCCAGTACTTC. This translates into CASSLDPGRQETQYF.

J is TRBJ1-3 and V is TRBV9; D is perhaps TRBD1 (6 bases). The ends were cut back, 3 bases at V and 3 bases at J, with 16 bases in the middle. This CDR3 spans 16 amino acids. The germline CDR1 and CDR2 sequences are SGDLS and YYNGEE. The CDR3 loop reads CASSEGGPGIGNTIYF. CDR3 nucleotides: TGTGCCAGCAGCGAGGGGGGGCCAGGGATTGGAAACACCATATATTTT.

Here the CDR3 reads CASHDRENTEAFF. The CDR3 DNA is TGTGCCAGCCACGACAGGGAGAACACTGAAGCTTTCTTT. V and J are TRBV6-5 and TRBJ1-1; 7 bases are shared with TRBD1. Germline trimming cut 8 bases from V and 1 base from J; bases unmatched to any gene: 4. CDR1 is MNHEY and CDR2 is SVGAGI in the germline V gene. The CDR3 runs to 13 residues.

This rearrangement joins TRBV5-8 to TRBJ2-7; 10 nucleotides agree with TRBD2. The CDR3 runs 15 residues. Germline V gene data show CDR1 as SGHTS and CDR2 as YDEGEE. The ends lost 0 bases at V and 3 bases at J; junction bases unmatched: 3. The CDR3: CASSLGLAGVYEQYF. The CDR3 coding sequence is TGTGCCAGCAGCTTGGGGCTAGCGGGGGTCTACGAGCAGTACTTC.

The V call is TRBV18, the J call TRBJ2-1; the match to TRBD1 covers 9 bases. This CDR3 spans 16 amino acids. Germline CDR1 and CDR2: KGHSH and LQKENI. The V gene end was trimmed by 5 bases and the J gene end by 6 bases; junction bases not matched to a gene: 11. CDR3 coding DNA: TGTGCCAGCTCAGACTACAGGGGGCTTGAAGGCAATGAGCAGTTCTTC. Amino acid sequence: CASSDYRGLEGNEQFF.

A remark on this clone: One end of the junction fails to match germline, which may point to a read error. CDR3 sequence (DNA): TGTGCCAGCAGCCTAACAGGGGGTCACAGGATTGAGCAGTTCTTC. Translation gives CASSLTGGHRIEQFF. This chain joins TRBV7-3 and TRBJ2-1; TRBD1 agrees at 8 bases. The CDR3 loop spans 15 amino acids. Germline V gives CDR1 SGHTA, CDR2 FQGTGA.

The CDR3 loop is CASRLIAGGGTGELFF. In nucleotides, the CDR3 is TGTGCAAGTCGCCTAATAGCGGGAGGTGGGACCGGGGAGCTGTTTTTT. The rearrangement joins TRBV12-2 to TRBJ2-2; the DNA was not compared with TRBD2, the D call given in the table. TRBV12-2 is a pseudogene locus. The CDR3 runs 16 residues.

The J gene is TRBJ2-5, the V gene TRBV24-1; 9 positions agree with TRBD1. The CDR3 has 16 amino acids. J lost 1 base, V lost 7 bases, and 9 bases had no gene match. Germline assignment: CDR1 KGHDR and CDR2 SFDVKD. The CDR3 coding sequence is TGTGCCACCAGCCTCACGGGGACAGGGACCCAAGAGACCCAGTACTTC. Amino acids: CATSLTGTGTQETQYF.

The CDR3 is CASSTLTAALGYTF. CDR3 in DNA: TGTGCCAGCAGTACGTTAACGGCGGCTCTTGGCTACACCTTC. The genes are TRBV28 and TRBJ1-2; D gene uncertain. From germline, CDR1 is MDHEN and CDR2 SYDVKM. The CDR3 sequence is 14 residues long. The V end was cut by 5 bases, the J end by 7 bases, with 17 bases between.